This T cell receptor (beta chain) was captured by sequencing in a study of CD8 T cells in Susac syndrome. The overall study: The Susac syndrome patients that were sequenced included five or six with active disease and 8 or 9 in remission.

Bulk CD8+ and CD4+ cells came from magnetic negative isolation; CD8+ TEMRA by FACS. The CDR3 consists of 16 residues. Germline CDR1 and CDR2: SGHAT and FQDESV (reference sequence). The V gene end was trimmed by 5 bases and the J gene end by 3 bases; junction bases not matched to a gene: 8. cDNA came from roughly 0.5 to 1 ug RNA primed by random hexamers. TCRdb reprocessed the immunoSEQ multiplex PCR reads with MiXCR, giving one entry per CDR3 protein. This sample has around 170,000 distinct CDR3 sequences, with around 93% found just once. The TCR was taken from a human donor with Susac syndrome. The sequenced sample was CD8+ T cells from PBMCs. The chain uses TRBV11-1 and TRBJ2-1; 9 nucleotides match TRBD1. CDR3 sequence: CASSPPPGQGYNEQFF. The CDR3 region has the DNA TGTGCCAGCAGCCCCCCCCCGGGACAGGGCTACAATGAGCAGTTCTTC.